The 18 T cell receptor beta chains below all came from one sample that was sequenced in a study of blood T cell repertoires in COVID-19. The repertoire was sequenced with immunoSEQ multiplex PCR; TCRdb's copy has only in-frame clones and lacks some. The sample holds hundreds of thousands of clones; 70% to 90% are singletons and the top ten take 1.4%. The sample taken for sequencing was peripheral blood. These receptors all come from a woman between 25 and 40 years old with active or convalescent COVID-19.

The DNA for the CDR3 is TGTGCCAGCAGCAAGCGGGCCGACAGTTTAAATGAAAAACTGTTTTTT. Translation gives CASSKRADSLNEKLFF. The chain uses TRBV7-2 and TRBJ1-4; weak D call: TRBD1 (5 bases). Trimming removed 5 bases from V and 5 bases from J, with 18 bases in between. CDR1 is SGHTA, CDR2 FQGNSA, per germline. The CDR3 covers 16 residues.

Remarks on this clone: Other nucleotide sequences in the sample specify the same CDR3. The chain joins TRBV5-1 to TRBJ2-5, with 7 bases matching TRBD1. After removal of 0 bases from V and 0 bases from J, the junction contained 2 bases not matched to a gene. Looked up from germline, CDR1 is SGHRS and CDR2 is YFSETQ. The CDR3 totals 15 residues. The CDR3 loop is CASSLGDRDQETQYF. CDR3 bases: TGCGCCAGCAGCTTGGGAGACAGGGACCAAGAGACCCAGTACTTC.

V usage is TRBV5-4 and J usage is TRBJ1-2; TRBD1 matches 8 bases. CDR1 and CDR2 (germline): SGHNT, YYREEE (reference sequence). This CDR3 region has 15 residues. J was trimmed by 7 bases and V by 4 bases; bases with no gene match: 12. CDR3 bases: TGTGCCAGCAGCGCCGGGACAGGCCCGGCCGGTGGCTACACCTTC. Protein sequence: CASSAGTGPAGGYTF.

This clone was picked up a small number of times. The CDR3 sequence is CASSEGLDVYEQYF. The CDR3 DNA is TGTGCCAGTAGTGAGGGACTAGATGTCTACGAGCAGTACTTC. This chain links TRBV19 with TRBJ2-7, with 8 nucleotides matching TRBD2. From germline, CDR1 is LNHDA and CDR2 SQIVND (reference sequence). The trim removed 5 bases at V and 3 bases at J, leaving 6 bases unmatched. The CDR3 is made up of 14 amino acids.

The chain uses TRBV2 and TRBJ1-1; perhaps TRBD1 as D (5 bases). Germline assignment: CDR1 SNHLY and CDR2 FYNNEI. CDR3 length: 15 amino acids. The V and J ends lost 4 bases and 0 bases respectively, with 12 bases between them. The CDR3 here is CASSASRVMNTEAFF. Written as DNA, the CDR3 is TGTGCCAGCAGTGCCTCCAGGGTCATGAACACTGAAGCTTTCTTT.

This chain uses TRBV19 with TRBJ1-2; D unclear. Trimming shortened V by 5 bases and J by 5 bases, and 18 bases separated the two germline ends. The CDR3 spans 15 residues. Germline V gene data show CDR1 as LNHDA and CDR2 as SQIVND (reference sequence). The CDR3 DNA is TGTGCCAGTAGTCTATACGGGTCTAAATCGTATGGCTACACCTTC. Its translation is CASSLYGSKSYGYTF.

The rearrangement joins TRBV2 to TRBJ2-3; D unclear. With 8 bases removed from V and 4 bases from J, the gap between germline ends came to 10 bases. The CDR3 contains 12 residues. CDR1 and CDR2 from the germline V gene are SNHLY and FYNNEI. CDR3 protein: CASSFSPDTQYF. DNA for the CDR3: TGTGCCAGCTCCTTTAGTCCAGATACGCAGTATTTT.

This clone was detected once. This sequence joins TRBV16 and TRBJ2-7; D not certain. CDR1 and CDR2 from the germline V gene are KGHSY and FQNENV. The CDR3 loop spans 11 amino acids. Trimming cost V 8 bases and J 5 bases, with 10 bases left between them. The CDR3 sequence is CASGEAHEQYF. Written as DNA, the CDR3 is TGTGCCAGCGGAGAGGCCCACGAGCAGTACTTC.

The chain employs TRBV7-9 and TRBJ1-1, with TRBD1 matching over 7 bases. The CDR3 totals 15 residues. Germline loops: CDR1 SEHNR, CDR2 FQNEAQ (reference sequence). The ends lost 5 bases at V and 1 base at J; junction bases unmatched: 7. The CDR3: CASSLRTGENTEAFF. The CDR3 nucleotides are TGTGCCAGCAGCCTGCGGACAGGAGAGAACACTGAAGCTTTCTTT.

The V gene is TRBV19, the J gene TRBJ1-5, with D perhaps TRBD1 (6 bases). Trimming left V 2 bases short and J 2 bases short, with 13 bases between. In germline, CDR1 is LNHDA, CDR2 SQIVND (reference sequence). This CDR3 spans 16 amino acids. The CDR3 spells CASSIQGLSGNQPQHF. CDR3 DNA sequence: TGTGCCAGTAGTATACAGGGGTTGAGCGGCAATCAGCCCCAGCATTTT. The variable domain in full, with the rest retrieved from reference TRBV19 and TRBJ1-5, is DGGITQSPKYLFRKEGQNVTLSCEQNLNHDAMYWYRQDPGQGLRLIYYSQIVNDFQKGDIAEGYSVSREKKESFPLTVTSAQKNPTAFYLCASSIQGLSGNQPQHFGDGTRLSIL.

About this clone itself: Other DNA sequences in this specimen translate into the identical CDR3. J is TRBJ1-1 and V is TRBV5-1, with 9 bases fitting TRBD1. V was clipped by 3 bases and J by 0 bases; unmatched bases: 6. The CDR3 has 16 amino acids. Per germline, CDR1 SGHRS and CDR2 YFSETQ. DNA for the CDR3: TGCGCCAGCAGCTCCGGGACAGGGCTTATGAACACTGAAGCTTTCTTT. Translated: CASSSGTGLMNTEAFF.

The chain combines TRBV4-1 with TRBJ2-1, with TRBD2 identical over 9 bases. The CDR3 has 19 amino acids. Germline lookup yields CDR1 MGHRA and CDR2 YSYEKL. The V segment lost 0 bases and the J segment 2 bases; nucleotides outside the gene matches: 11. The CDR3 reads CASSQDPLIAGAPYNEQFF. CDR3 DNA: TGCGCCAGCAGCCAAGATCCACTGATAGCGGGAGCCCCCTACAATGAGCAGTTCTTC.

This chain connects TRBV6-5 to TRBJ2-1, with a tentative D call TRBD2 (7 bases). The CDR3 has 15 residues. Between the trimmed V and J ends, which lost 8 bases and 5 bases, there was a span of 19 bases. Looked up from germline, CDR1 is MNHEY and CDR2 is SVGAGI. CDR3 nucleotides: TGTGCCAGCGGTTCCGCGGGGGCGTGGGACAATGAGCAGTTCTTC. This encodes CASGSAGAWDNEQFF.

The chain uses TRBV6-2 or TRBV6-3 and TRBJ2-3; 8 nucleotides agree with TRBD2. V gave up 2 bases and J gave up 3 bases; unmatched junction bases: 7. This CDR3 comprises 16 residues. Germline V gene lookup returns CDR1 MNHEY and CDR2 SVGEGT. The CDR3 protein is CASSYSLREGTDTQYF. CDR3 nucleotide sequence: TGTGCCAGCAGTTACAGTCTACGGGAGGGGACAGATACGCAGTATTTT.

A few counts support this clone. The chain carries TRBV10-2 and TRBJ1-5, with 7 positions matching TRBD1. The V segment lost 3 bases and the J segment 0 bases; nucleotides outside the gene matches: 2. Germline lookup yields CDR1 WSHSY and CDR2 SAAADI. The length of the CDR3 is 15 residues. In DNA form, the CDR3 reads TGCGCCAGCAGTGACGGGGACAGTAGCAATCAGCCCCAGCATTTT. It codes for CASSDGDSSNQPQHF.

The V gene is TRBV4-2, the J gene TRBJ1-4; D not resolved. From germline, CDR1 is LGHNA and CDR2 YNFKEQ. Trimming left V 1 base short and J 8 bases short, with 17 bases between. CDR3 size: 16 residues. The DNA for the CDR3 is TGTGCCAGCAGCCAAGCGGAGGTCGCTGGTTTGGAAAAACTGTTTTTT. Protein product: CASSQAEVAGLEKLFF.

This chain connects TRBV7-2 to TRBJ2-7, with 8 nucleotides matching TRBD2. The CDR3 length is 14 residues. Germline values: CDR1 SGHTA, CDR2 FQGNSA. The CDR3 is CASSRSGLAYEQYF. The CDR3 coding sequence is TGTGCATCGAGTCGTTCGGGACTAGCCTACGAGCAGTACTTC. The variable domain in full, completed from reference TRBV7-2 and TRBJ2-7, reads GAGVSQSPSNKVTEKGKDVELRCDPISGHTALYWYRQSLGQGLEFLIYFQGNSAPDKSGLPSDRFSAERTGGSVSTLTIQRTQQEDSAVYLCASSRSGLAYEQYFGPGTRLTVT.

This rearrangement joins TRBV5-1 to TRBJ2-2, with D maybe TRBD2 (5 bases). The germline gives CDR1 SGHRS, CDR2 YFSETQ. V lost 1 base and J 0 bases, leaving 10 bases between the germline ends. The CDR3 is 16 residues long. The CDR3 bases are TGCGCCAGCAGCTTGTCTGCGGGTGCGAACACCGGGGAGCTGTTTTTT. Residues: CASSLSAGANTGELFF.